Following are 32 T cell receptor beta chains from one sample sequenced in a study of T-cell memory formation after mild COVID-19. MiXCR, applied by TCRdb to the 5' RACE reads, yields one record per CDR3 protein. The sample holds hundreds of thousands of distinct CDR3 sequences, less than 25% seen once. The sequencing input was PBMCs or a T cell subset sorted from them (not recorded which). Every receptor here comes from an adult woman who had mild COVID-19 (a few samples of this study predate the infection). Cell type and time point are not known.

The DNA for the CDR3 is TGCGCCAGCAGCTTGCTTGGCGGGAGGGCCAATGAGCAGTTCTTC. It encodes CASSLLGGRANEQFF. The gene calls are TRBV5-1 and TRBJ2-1; TRBD2 matches at 9 bases. V was clipped by 1 base and J by 6 bases; unmatched bases: 5. Germline V CDR1 and CDR2: SGHRS, YFSETQ. CDR3 length equals 15 residues.

The V and J genes are TRBV7-8 and TRBJ2-7; 10 nucleotides align to TRBD1. CDR1 and CDR2 from the germline V gene are SGHVS and FQNEAQ. CDR3 length equals 15 residues. V shed 5 bases, J shed 1 base, and the junction held 5 bases outside the gene matches. CDR3 DNA sequence: TGTGCCAGCAGCCTGGACAGGGGGATTTCCTACGAGCAGTACTTC. The encoded protein is CASSLDRGISYEQYF.

The CDR3 DNA reads as TGTGCCAGTTTCTGGGGGCACACTGAAGCTTTCTTT. This codes for CASFWGHTEAFF. This chain connects TRBV19 to TRBJ1-1; weak D call: TRBD1 (6 bases). The V end was cut by 8 bases, the J end by 3 bases, with 10 bases between. The CDR3 runs to 12 residues. CDR1 and CDR2 (germline): LNHDA, SQIVND (reference sequence). The full variable domain, completed using reference TRBV19 and TRBJ1-1, is DGGITQSPKYLFRKEGQNVTLSCEQNLNHDAMYWYRQDPGQGLRLIYYSQIVNDFQKGDIAEGYSVSREKKESFPLTVTSAQKNPTAFYLCASFWGHTEAFFGQGTRLTVV.

J is TRBJ2-1 and V is TRBV24-1, with D perhaps TRBD1 (6 bases). The germline V gene has CDR1 KGHDR and CDR2 SFDVKD. The CDR3 runs to 14 residues. Between the trimmed V and J ends, which lost 2 bases and 4 bases, there was a span of 8 bases. The CDR3 coding sequence is TGTGCCACCAGTGATTCCGGACAGTACAATGAGCAGTTCTTC. Residues: CATSDSGQYNEQFF.

The V and J genes are TRBV14 and TRBJ2-7; D tentatively fits TRBD1 or TRBD2 (5 bases each). Germline lookup yields CDR1 SGHDN and CDR2 FVKESK. The germline V and J ends were trimmed by 4 bases and 6 bases, with 13 bases remaining between them. The CDR3 covers 13 residues. CDR3 sequence reads: CASSPLGVGEQYF. CDR3 in DNA: TGTGCCAGCAGCCCCCTGGGGGTCGGCGAGCAGTACTTC.

The chain combines TRBV5-1 with TRBJ2-2; D gene unclear. V was trimmed by 0 bases and J by 4 bases, leaving 10 bases between them. The germline V gene has CDR1 SGHRS and CDR2 YFSETQ. The CDR3 covers 15 residues. In nucleotides, the CDR3 is TGCGCCAGCAGCTTGGTCGGGTTTGCCACCGGGGAGCTGTTTTTT. Translation gives CASSLVGFATGELFF.

This clonotype was recorded at least ten times. The rearrangement joins TRBV5-6 to TRBJ2-6; D is undetermined. The germline gives CDR1 SGHDT, CDR2 YYEEEE. Deletions cut 4 bases from V and 1 base from J, with 12 bases between. The CDR3 contains 16 residues. CDR3 in DNA: TGTGCCAGCAGCCTTCGGAGCCGGTCTGGGGCCAACGTCCTGACTTTC. Translation: CASSLRSRSGANVLTF.

This clonotype came up a few times. The chain carries TRBV11-2 and TRBJ1-1, with D unclear. Germline CDR1 reads SGHAT; CDR2 reads FQNNGV. The CDR3 consists of 13 residues. The V and J ends lost 3 bases and 4 bases respectively, with 9 bases between them. DNA of the CDR3: TGTGCCAGCAGCTTTTCACGTGGCACTGAAGCTTTCTTT. This codes for CASSFSRGTEAFF.

This clonotype was seen more than once but under ten times. The chain joins TRBV11-2 to TRBJ2-7, with D hard to call. The CDR3 totals 11 residues. Germline V gene sequence: CDR1 SGHAT, CDR2 FQNNGV. Trimming pared 5 bases from V and 6 bases from J, leaving 8 bases between. CDR3 sequence (DNA): TGTGCCAGCAGCCCCAACACCGAGCAGTACTTC. Protein product: CASSPNTEQYF. Looking up the rest from reference TRBV11-2 and TRBJ2-7 gives the full variable domain: EAGVAQSPRYKIIEKRQSVAFWCNPISGHATLYWYQQILGQGPKLLIQFQNNGVVDDSQLPKDRFSAERLKGVDSTLKIQPAKLEDSAVYLCASSPNTEQYFGPGTRLTVT.

The gene calls are TRBV30 and TRBJ2-3; D not certain. CDR3 length equals 13 residues. The V end was cut by 3 bases, the J end by 2 bases, with 9 bases between. Per germline, CDR1 GTSNPN and CDR2 SVGIG (reference sequence). The CDR3 sequence: CAWSSGFTDTQYF. CDR3 sequence (DNA): TGTGCCTGGAGCTCGGGTTTCACAGATACGCAGTATTTT.

The chain uses TRBV11-2 and TRBJ2-5; 7 bases fit TRBD1. Germline CDR1 reads SGHAT; CDR2 reads FQNNGV. The CDR3 covers 15 residues. V shed 5 bases and J 2 bases; nucleotides not matched to a gene: 8. The CDR3 is CASSPRGQGQETQYF. As DNA, the CDR3 is TGTGCCAGCAGCCCGAGGGGGCAGGGACAAGAGACCCAGTACTTC. Looking up the rest from reference TRBV11-2 and TRBJ2-5 gives the full variable domain: EAGVAQSPRYKIIEKRQSVAFWCNPISGHATLYWYQQILGQGPKLLIQFQNNGVVDDSQLPKDRFSAERLKGVDSTLKIQPAKLEDSAVYLCASSPRGQGQETQYFGPGTRLLVL.

There are a few counts of this clonotype. The chain links TRBV6-6 to TRBJ2-1; TRBD2 matches 8 bases. The CDR3 runs 17 residues. Losses at the gene ends were 8 bases for V and 4 bases for J; bases not matched to a gene: 16. Germline V lookup: CDR1 MNHNY, CDR2 SVGAGI (reference sequence). CDR3 amino acids: CASRSQSGSGTYNEQFF. The CDR3 nucleotides are TGTGCCAGCCGCTCCCAGTCGGGTAGCGGGACGTACAATGAGCAGTTCTTC.

A few counts support this clonotype. The CDR3 nucleotides read TGTGCCAGCAGCTTTTTGATGGGCAGTGGGAACACTGAAGCTTTCTTT. Protein sequence: CASSFLMGSGNTEAFF. This chain links TRBV7-9 with TRBJ1-1, with D uncertain. CDR1 and CDR2 (germline): SEHNR, FQNEAQ (reference sequence). The CDR3 is 16 amino acids. V lost 3 bases to trimming and J lost 1 base, with 15 bases between them. The full variable domain, rest sourced from reference TRBV7-9 and TRBJ1-1, is DTGVSQNPRHKITKRGQNVTFRCDPISEHNRLYWYRQTLGQGPEFLTYFQNEAQLEKSRLLSDRFSAERPKGSFSTLEIQRTEQGDSAMYLCASSFLMGSGNTEAFFGQGTRLTVV.

Details on this clonotype: Just one base apart from a much larger clone, this may be a read error. The chain joins TRBV7-9 to TRBJ1-5, with D uncertain. Germline V lookup: CDR1 SEHNR, CDR2 FQNEAQ (reference sequence). CDR3 size: 12 residues. V lost 1 base and J 5 bases, leaving 3 bases between the germline ends. CDR3 sequence (DNA): TGTGCCAGCAGCTTAGGGTATCAGCCCCAGCATTTT. Its protein is CASSLGYQPQHF.

In this sample, this clonotype turned up many times. The chain carries TRBV7-9 and TRBJ2-3; unclear D gene. The CDR3 covers 13 residues. Trimming cost V 1 base and J 2 bases, with 4 bases left between them. Looked up from germline, CDR1 is SEHNR and CDR2 is FQNEAQ (reference sequence). The CDR3 sequence: CASSLGATDTQYF. CDR3 nucleotides: TGTGCCAGCAGCTTAGGAGCCACAGATACGCAGTATTTT. The variable domain in full, completed from reference TRBV7-9 and TRBJ2-3, reads DTGVSQNPRHKITKRGQNVTFRCDPISEHNRLYWYRQTLGQGPEFLTYFQNEAQLEKSRLLSDRFSAERPKGSFSTLEIQRTEQGDSAMYLCASSLGATDTQYFGPGTRLTVL.

This clonotype was found a few times. CDR3 sequence (DNA): TGCGCCAGCAGTCAGACGGAACATCAGCCCCAGCATTTT. It yields the protein CASSQTEHQPQHF. The chain recombines TRBV23-1 with TRBJ1-5, with D hard to call. Being an ORF, TRBV23-1 has a function that is uncertain. The CDR3 is made up of 13 amino acids. V was shortened by 3 bases and J by 5 bases, with 8 bases between the two germline ends.

Only a few counts were recorded for this clonotype. The genes are TRBV29-1 and TRBJ1-2; D is uncertain. V shed 6 bases and J shed 5 bases, with 7 bases lying between them. Germline V gives CDR1 SQVTM, CDR2 ANQGSEA. This CDR3 has 10 residues. CDR3 coding DNA: TGCAGCGTCCGTTCATATGGCTACACCTTC. It specifies CSVRSYGYTF.

The J gene is TRBJ2-5, the V gene TRBV4-1; D is unresolved. The germline CDR1 and CDR2 sequences are MGHRA and YSYEKL. This CDR3 contains 14 residues. The germline V and J ends were trimmed by 1 base and 7 bases, with 13 bases remaining between them. The CDR3 reads CASSQVMGMGTQYF. The CDR3 DNA reads TGCGCCAGCAGCCAAGTCATGGGGATGGGGACCCAGTACTTC.

This clonotype was detected a few times. This chain joins TRBV20-1 and TRBJ2-1; 10 nucleotides match TRBD2. The CDR3 is 16 residues long. V lost 6 bases and J lost 7; bases outside the gene matches: 15. Germline lookup yields CDR1 DFQATT and CDR2 SNEGSKA (reference sequence). In DNA form, the CDR3 reads TGCAGTGCACCCAAGGCCCTAGCGGGAGTGGCTAATGAGCAGTTCTTC. As protein: CSAPKALAGVANEQFF.

The chain has TRBV5-4 and TRBJ2-1; D is undetermined. CDR3 length equals 15 residues. V was pared by 5 bases and J by 0 bases, with 12 bases between. Germline lookup yields CDR1 SGHNT and CDR2 YYREEE (reference sequence). The CDR3 reads CASRDGFSSYNEQFF. The CDR3 DNA follows: TGTGCCAGCAGGGACGGGTTCAGCTCCTACAATGAGCAGTTCTTC.

In its sample, this clonotype was seen a few times. The chain carries TRBV12-3 or TRBV12-4 and TRBJ1-3; the D gene is possibly TRBD1 (5 bases). V lost 7 bases and J 4 bases, leaving 11 bases between the germline ends. The CDR3 spans 13 residues. CDR3: CASNAGSGNTIYF. Written as DNA, the CDR3 is TGTGCCAGCAACGCAGGGTCCGGAAACACCATATATTTT.

The chain employs TRBV20-1 and TRBJ1-4; D is unresolved. The germline CDR1 and CDR2 sequences are DFQATT and SNEGSKA (reference sequence). Trimming stripped 0 bases from V and 0 bases from J, with 11 bases between. This CDR3 region has 16 residues. Here the CDR3 reads CSARDAGGTTNEKLFF. The CDR3 DNA reads as TGCAGTGCTAGAGATGCCGGTGGGACAACTAATGAAAAACTGTTTTTT.

The chain is built from TRBV5-1 and TRBJ1-4; D unresolved. The CDR3 extends over 14 amino acids. Germline-derived CDR1 and CDR2 are SGHRS and YFSETQ. The germline V and J ends were trimmed by 3 bases and 5 bases, with 11 bases remaining between them. CDR3 protein: CASSSGGGNEKLFF. CDR3 in DNA: TGCGCCAGCAGCTCAGGAGGCGGAAATGAAAAACTGTTTTTT.

This clonotype turned up a few times. The chain is built from TRBV5-1 and TRBJ2-1, with D perhaps given as TRBD1 or TRBD2 (5 bases each). The germline gives CDR1 SGHRS, CDR2 YFSETQ. The V and J ends lost 3 bases and 5 bases respectively, with 18 bases between them. The CDR3 has 16 amino acids. CDR3 protein: CASSWTPIRGDNEQFF. The DNA for the CDR3 is TGCGCCAGCAGCTGGACACCCATTCGGGGCGACAATGAGCAGTTCTTC.

This clonotype was seen at least ten times. The chain recombines TRBV3-1 with TRBJ2-1; no definite D call. V gave up 0 bases and J gave up 9 bases, with 15 bases separating them. The CDR3 spans 15 residues. CDR1 and CDR2 from the germline V gene are LGHDT and YNNKEL (reference sequence). The CDR3 coding sequence is TGTGCCAGCAGCCAAGATGCGTTAGTTCTCGGTGAGCAGTTCTTC. Translated: CASSQDALVLGEQFF.

This clonotype was picked up a small number of times. The rearrangement uses TRBV9 and TRBJ2-2, with D uncertain. Trimming left V 0 bases short and J 1 base short, with 7 bases between. This CDR3 contains 15 residues. The germline V gene encodes CDR1 SGDLS and CDR2 YYNGEE. The CDR3 region is CASSVEARNTGELFF. Here the CDR3 DNA reads TGTGCCAGCAGCGTAGAAGCAAGGAACACCGGGGAGCTGTTTTTT.

This clonotype was detected many times. Here the CDR3 DNA reads TGTGCCAGCGGTCTGGCGGGCATAAATACGCAGTATTTT. Amino acids: CASGLAGINTQYF. The gene calls are TRBV3-1 and TRBJ2-3, with D possibly TRBD2 on 5 matching bases. This CDR3 spans 13 amino acids. The germline gives CDR1 LGHDT, CDR2 YNNKEL (reference sequence). V lost 8 bases and J 7 bases, leaving 16 bases between the germline ends.

This chain links TRBV9 with TRBJ2-3; no definite D call. V lost 2 bases, J lost 2 bases, and 12 bases lay in between. This CDR3 contains 15 residues. Germline V gives CDR1 SGDLS, CDR2 YYNGEE. The CDR3 DNA sequence: TGTGCCAGCAGCGTTACCCCACAAGTCACAGATACGCAGTATTTT. Protein: CASSVTPQVTDTQYF.

About this clonotype itself: This may stem from a read error, because a much larger clone lies one nucleotide away. The rearrangement uses TRBV27 and TRBJ1-1, with D uncertain. V gave up 7 bases and J gave up 1 base, with 4 bases separating them. The CDR3 consists of 11 residues. Germline CDR1 MNHEY, CDR2 SMNVEV (reference sequence). As DNA, the CDR3 is TGTGCCAGCATCCCGAACACTGAAGCTTTCTTT. It is translated as CASIPNTEAFF.

V and J are TRBV11-2 and TRBJ2-3; 7 nucleotides agree with TRBD2. The CDR3 consists of 18 residues. J was trimmed by 0 bases and V by 3 bases; bases with no gene match: 12. Germline CDR1 SGHAT, CDR2 FQNNGV. CDR3 in amino acids: CASSFSTTSRTSTDTQYF. The CDR3 DNA reads TGTGCCAGCAGCTTTAGCACGACTAGCCGAACTAGCACAGATACGCAGTATTTT.

This chain uses TRBV24-1 with TRBJ2-7, with 8 bases matching TRBD1. The CDR3 sequence is 14 residues long. Trimming cost V 5 bases and J 3 bases; bases outside gene matches: 5. Germline-derived CDR1 and CDR2 are KGHDR and SFDVKD. The CDR3: CATSGPGQVYEQYF. DNA of the CDR3: TGTGCCACCAGTGGGCCGGGACAGGTCTACGAGCAGTACTTC.

This clonotype was seen more than once but under ten times. This rearrangement joins TRBV7-9 to TRBJ1-4; no firm D call. The CDR3 consists of 15 residues. CDR1 and CDR2 from the germline V gene are SEHNR and FQNEAQ (reference sequence). Trimming left V 1 base short and J 5 bases short, with 11 bases between. The CDR3 region is CASSLVEMINEKLFF. The CDR3 bases are TGTGCCAGCAGCTTAGTTGAGATGATCAATGAAAAACTGTTTTTT. Drawing the rest from reference TRBV7-9 and TRBJ1-4, the complete variable domain is DTGVSQNPRHKITKRGQNVTFRCDPISEHNRLYWYRQTLGQGPEFLTYFQNEAQLEKSRLLSDRFSAERPKGSFSTLEIQRTEQGDSAMYLCASSLVEMINEKLFFGSGTQLSVL.